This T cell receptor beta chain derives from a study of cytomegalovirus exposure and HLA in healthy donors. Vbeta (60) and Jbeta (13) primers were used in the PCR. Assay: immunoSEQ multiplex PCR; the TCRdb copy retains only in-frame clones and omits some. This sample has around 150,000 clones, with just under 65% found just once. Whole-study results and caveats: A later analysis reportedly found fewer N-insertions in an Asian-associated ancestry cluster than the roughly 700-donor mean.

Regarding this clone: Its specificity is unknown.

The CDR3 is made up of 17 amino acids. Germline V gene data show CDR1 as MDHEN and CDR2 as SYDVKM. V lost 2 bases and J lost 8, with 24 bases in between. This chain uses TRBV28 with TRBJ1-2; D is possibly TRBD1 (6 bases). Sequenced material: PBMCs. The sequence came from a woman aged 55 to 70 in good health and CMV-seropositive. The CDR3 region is CASSLGGALQVEYGYTF. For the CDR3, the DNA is TGTGCCAGCAGTTTAGGGGGCGCGTTACAAGTAGAATACGGCTACACCTTC.